This T cell receptor (beta chain) was captured in a study of shared clonotypes between healthy human individuals. Of note for this clone: Its antigen is undetermined.

Germline CDR1 and CDR2: GTSNPN and SVGIG (reference sequence). The length of the CDR3 is 13 residues. V was clipped by 3 bases and J by 7 bases, with 13 bases between them. Study-level points and caveats: Naive subsets generally had larger estimated richness than memory subsets.

The material for each subset, its genomic DNA, was split evenly across several immunoSEQ plates. In the sorted-subset replicate PCRs, 150 to 250 ng DNA, 30,000 or so T cell genomes, was used. Libraries were prepared by immunoSEQ multiplex PCR; TCRdb keeps only in-frame clonotypes and omits some of them. The sample holds roughly 2.5 million clones, just over 90% seen once. The chain links TRBV30 to TRBJ2-1; D possibly uses TRBD1 or TRBD2 (5 bases each). The origin of this receptor is a man younger than 30 in good health. The specimen sequenced was naive CD4+ T cells sorted from blood. This sample's subset: CD45RA+ positively selected. The CDR3 nucleotides are TGTGCCTGGAGCGGGGCCGTTACGAATGAGCAGTTCTTC. Encoded protein: CAWSGAVTNEQFF.